These 25 T cell receptor beta chains share one sample of origin, sequenced in a study of blood T cell repertoires in COVID-19. The assay was immunoSEQ multiplex PCR, and TCRdb's table has in-frame clones only and misses some. In the table there are some 110,000 clones, about nine tenths of which are singletons. The source material was peripheral blood. These receptors were collected from a man aged 35 to 55 with acute or convalescent COVID-19.

The gene calls are TRBV7-2 and TRBJ2-1, with a possible D match to TRBD2 (7 bases). Trimming left V 1 base short and J 0 bases short, with 13 bases between. The CDR3 extends over 17 amino acids. Germline-derived CDR1 and CDR2 are SGHTA and FQGNSA. Here the CDR3 DNA reads TGTGCCAGCAGCTTAGGGCGGGGGCAAAGCTCCTACAATGAGCAGTTCTTC. It specifies CASSLGRGQSSYNEQFF.

This chain joins TRBV2 and TRBJ2-1, with 7 bases identical to TRBD1. The CDR3 has 13 amino acids. V lost 7 bases and J lost 6; bases outside the gene matches: 6. Germline V gene data show CDR1 as SNHLY and CDR2 as FYNNEI. CDR3 loop: CASNRRQGNEQFF. CDR3 nucleotides: TGTGCCAGCAATAGAAGACAGGGCAATGAGCAGTTCTTC.

The rearrangement links TRBV21-1 to TRBJ1-4; whether TRBD1, the table's D call, matches the DNA was not checked. TRBV21-1 corresponds to a pseudogene. The CDR3 spans 17 residues. The CDR3 DNA is TGTGCCAGCAGCACCGGACAGGACGATACAACTAATGAAAAACTGTTTTTT. Translation: CASSTGQDDTTNEKLFF.

CDR3 in DNA: TGTGCCAGCTCACCGGGGGCAGGGGGTTACGAGCAGTACTTC. Amino acid sequence: CASSPGAGGYEQYF. J is TRBJ2-7 and V is TRBV18; TRBD1 agrees at 7 bases. Germline CDR1 and CDR2: KGHSH and LQKENI. CDR3 length: 14 amino acids. Losses at the gene ends were 3 bases for V and 4 bases for J; bases not matched to a gene: 6.

The CDR3 here is CAVADSSNQPQHF. The CDR3 region has the DNA TGTGCCGTTGCAGACAGTAGCAATCAGCCCCAGCATTTT. J is TRBJ1-5 and V is TRBV6-5; tentative D call: TRBD1 (5 bases). The germline CDR1 and CDR2 sequences are MNHEY and SVGAGI. The CDR3 extends over 13 amino acids. The V gene lost 11 bases and the J gene lost 0 bases, with 11 bases spanning the gap.

Of note for this clone: The junction departs from the called germline gene at one end, perhaps through a read error. The chain links TRBV6-5 to TRBJ1-1, with TRBD1 matching over 7 bases. From germline, CDR1 is MNHEY and CDR2 SVGAGI. The CDR3 has 15 residues. The CDR3 spells CASSYYRGRDTEAFF. CDR3 DNA: TGTGCCAGCAGCTACTACAGGGGTCGGGACACTGAAGCTTTCTTT.

This clone showed up just a few times. The V and J genes are TRBV21-1 and TRBJ2-7; the table's D call, TRBD1, was not checked against the DNA. TRBV21-1 is a recognized pseudogene. This CDR3 has 17 residues. The CDR3 bases are TGTGCCAGCAGTCCCATAACACGGGACAGAACTTCCTACGAGCAGTACTTC. It encodes CASSPITRDRTSYEQYF.

This clone has just one count. This chain uses TRBV2 with TRBJ1-5; D unresolved. Trimming left V 7 bases short and J 11 bases short, with 12 bases between. Per germline, CDR1 SNHLY and CDR2 FYNNEI. This CDR3 comprises 11 residues. The CDR3 DNA reads as TGTGCCAGCACCGGACTGGCGGCCCAGCATTTT. This translates into CASTGLAAQHF.

V and J are TRBV5-4 and TRBJ1-5, with 7 nucleotides matching TRBD1. The CDR3 consists of 14 residues. J gave up 1 base and V 9 bases, and 7 bases lay outside the gene matches. CDR1 is SGHNT, CDR2 YYREEE, per germline (reference sequence). CDR3: CATRQGLSNQPQHF. CDR3 coding DNA: TGTGCCACCCGACAGGGCTTAAGCAATCAGCCCCAGCATTTT.

The chain links TRBV5-4 to TRBJ1-1, with D perhaps matching TRBD1 (6 bases). The V and J ends lost 5 bases and 3 bases respectively, with 11 bases between them. This CDR3 region has 13 residues. Germline V lookup: CDR1 SGHNT, CDR2 YYREEE (reference sequence). In DNA, the CDR3 is TGTGCCAGCAGTACGGACAGCTACACTGAAGCTTTCTTT. Encoded protein: CASSTDSYTEAFF.

This clone was counted a few times. Different DNA sequences within this sample yield the same CDR3. The V gene is TRBV7-3, the J gene TRBJ1-1; D gene ambiguous. This CDR3 region has 13 residues. Germline V lookup: CDR1 SGHTA, CDR2 FQGTGA. V lost 2 bases and J 1 base, leaving 5 bases between the germline ends. The CDR3 region is CASSLGRNTEAFF. The CDR3 DNA is TGTGCCAGCAGCTTAGGGAGGAACACTGAAGCTTTCTTT.

This chain uses TRBV5-1 with TRBJ2-2; 10 positions match TRBD1. CDR1 is SGHRS, CDR2 YFSETQ, per germline. CDR3 length equals 17 residues. The V and J ends lost 0 bases and 6 bases, in that order; junction bases with no gene match: 8. CDR3 loop: CASSLARDRGDAGELFF. For the CDR3, the DNA is TGCGCCAGCAGCTTGGCAAGGGACAGGGGAGATGCCGGGGAGCTGTTTTTT.

The chain recombines TRBV18 with TRBJ2-5, with 8 nucleotides matching TRBD1. CDR1 and CDR2 from the germline V gene are KGHSH and LQKENI. This CDR3 comprises 14 residues. The J segment lost 5 bases and the V segment lost 2 bases, leaving 4 bases of the junction unmatched. CDR3 DNA sequence: TGTGCCAGCTCACCAAAGACAGGGGAGGAGACCCAGTACTTC. Translation gives CASSPKTGEETQYF.

The CDR3 reads CASNKRGGSETQYF. For the CDR3, the DNA is TGTGCCAGCAATAAGCGGGGGGGCTCGGAGACCCAGTACTTC. The chain carries TRBV6-5 and TRBJ2-5; 10 bases are shared with TRBD2. The CDR3 totals 14 residues. J was trimmed by 5 bases and V by 7 bases; bases with no gene match: 7. From germline, CDR1 is MNHEY and CDR2 SVGAGI.

This chain joins TRBV7-9 and TRBJ2-3, with 8 bases lining up with TRBD2. The CDR3 is made up of 15 amino acids. V gave up 8 bases and J gave up 6 bases; unmatched junction bases: 13. Germline-derived CDR1 and CDR2 are SEHNR and FQNEAQ (reference sequence). The CDR3: CASSLAGATGDTQYF. The CDR3 nucleotides are TGTGCCAGCTCCCTAGCGGGTGCGACCGGGGATACGCAGTATTTT.

The CDR3 nucleotides are TGTGCCAGCAGCTCCTCCGGGGGGTTAATGAACACTGAAGCTTTCTTT. This encodes CASSSSGGLMNTEAFF. The chain employs TRBV7-2 and TRBJ1-1; D possibly corresponds to TRBD1 (5 bases). The length of the CDR3 is 16 residues. Germline values: CDR1 SGHTA, CDR2 FQGNSA. Between the trimmed V and J ends, which lost 4 bases and 0 bases, there was a span of 15 bases.

The CDR3 DNA follows: TGTGCCAGCTCATCGACGGACATCGGCAATGAGCAGTTCTTC. Translating gives CASSSTDIGNEQFF. The V call is TRBV18, the J call TRBJ2-1, with D tentatively TRBD1 (5 bases). This CDR3 comprises 14 residues. The germline V gene has CDR1 KGHSH and CDR2 LQKENI. Deletions cut 5 bases from V and 6 bases from J, with 14 bases between.

The CDR3 protein is CASSLHQGIANEKLFF. Written as DNA, the CDR3 is TGTGCCAGTAGTCTACACCAGGGTATCGCTAATGAAAAACTGTTTTTT. The genes are TRBV19 and TRBJ1-4; a weak D match, TRBD1 (5 bases). V was shortened by 5 bases and J by 3 bases, with 16 bases between the two germline ends. CDR1 and CDR2 from the germline V gene are LNHDA and SQIVND (reference sequence). The CDR3 totals 16 residues.

This clone has just a few counts. V and J are TRBV4-1 and TRBJ1-1; D might be TRBD1 (6 bases). V lost 3 bases and J 0 bases, leaving 11 bases between the germline ends. Per germline, CDR1 MGHRA and CDR2 YSYEKL. The CDR3 runs 15 residues. The CDR3 loop is CASSHQQGLNTEAFF. In DNA form, the CDR3 reads TGCGCCAGCAGCCACCAACAGGGTCTGAACACTGAAGCTTTCTTT.

The rearrangement joins TRBV6-5 to TRBJ1-5; D call uncertain. This CDR3 is built from 16 residues. The V and J ends lost 4 bases and 0 bases respectively, with 13 bases between them. CDR1 and CDR2 from the germline V gene are MNHEY and SVGAGI. The CDR3 sequence: CASSSPEGFSNQPQHF. As DNA, the CDR3 is TGTGCCAGCAGTTCTCCAGAGGGCTTTAGCAATCAGCCCCAGCATTTT.

The V call is TRBV15, the J call TRBJ2-3, with D perhaps matching TRBD2 (6 bases). The CDR3 covers 16 residues. CDR1 is LNHNV and CDR2 is YYDKDF in the germline V gene (reference sequence). V gave up 5 bases and J gave up 3 bases, with 18 bases separating them. CDR3 sequence reads: CATSPHKAGSTDTQYF. CDR3 nucleotide sequence: TGTGCCACCAGCCCCCATAAGGCCGGGAGTACAGATACGCAGTATTTT.

The V gene is TRBV10-3, the J gene TRBJ2-5; the match to TRBD2 covers 10 bases. The CDR3 has 14 amino acids. The junction had 7 bases not matched to a gene; V was cut back by 6 bases and J by 6 bases. Germline CDR1 is ENHRY and CDR2 is SYGVKD. The CDR3 nucleotides are TGTGCCATCAGGGTAGCGGGAGGCAATCAGACCCAGTACTTC. It is translated as CAIRVAGGNQTQYF.

The V call is TRBV7-8, the J call TRBJ1-4; D unresolved. V was cut by 3 bases and J by 0 bases, with 17 bases left in between. The CDR3 is 18 residues long. Per germline, CDR1 SGHVS and CDR2 FQNEAQ. The CDR3 coding sequence is TGTGCCAGCAGCTTCATCGACTATGGACTGTCAACTAATGAAAAACTGTTTTTT. Amino acids: CASSFIDYGLSTNEKLFF.

This clone was seen only a few times. Other DNA sequences from this sample encode an identical CDR3 as well. V usage is TRBV15 and J usage is TRBJ2-1; TRBD1 agrees at 8 bases. This CDR3 has 16 amino acids. Germline assignment: CDR1 LNHNV and CDR2 YYDKDF (reference sequence). V was clipped by 0 bases and J by 1 base; unmatched bases: 2. The CDR3 DNA reads as TGTGCCACCAGCAGAGATAGGACAGGGTCCTACAATGAGCAGTTCTTC. Translating gives CATSRDRTGSYNEQFF.

This clone was detected only once. V is TRBV3-1 (or the pseudogene TRBV3-2) and J is TRBJ1-2; D might be TRBD1 (6 bases). CDR1 is LGHDT, CDR2 YNNKEL, per germline (reference sequence). Trimming took off 2 bases at V and 6 bases at J, with 16 bases between the two ends. The CDR3 totals 15 residues. CDR3 region: CASSQLRTVRDGYTF. The CDR3 DNA follows: TGTGCCAGCAGCCAACTAAGGACAGTACGAGATGGCTACACCTTC.